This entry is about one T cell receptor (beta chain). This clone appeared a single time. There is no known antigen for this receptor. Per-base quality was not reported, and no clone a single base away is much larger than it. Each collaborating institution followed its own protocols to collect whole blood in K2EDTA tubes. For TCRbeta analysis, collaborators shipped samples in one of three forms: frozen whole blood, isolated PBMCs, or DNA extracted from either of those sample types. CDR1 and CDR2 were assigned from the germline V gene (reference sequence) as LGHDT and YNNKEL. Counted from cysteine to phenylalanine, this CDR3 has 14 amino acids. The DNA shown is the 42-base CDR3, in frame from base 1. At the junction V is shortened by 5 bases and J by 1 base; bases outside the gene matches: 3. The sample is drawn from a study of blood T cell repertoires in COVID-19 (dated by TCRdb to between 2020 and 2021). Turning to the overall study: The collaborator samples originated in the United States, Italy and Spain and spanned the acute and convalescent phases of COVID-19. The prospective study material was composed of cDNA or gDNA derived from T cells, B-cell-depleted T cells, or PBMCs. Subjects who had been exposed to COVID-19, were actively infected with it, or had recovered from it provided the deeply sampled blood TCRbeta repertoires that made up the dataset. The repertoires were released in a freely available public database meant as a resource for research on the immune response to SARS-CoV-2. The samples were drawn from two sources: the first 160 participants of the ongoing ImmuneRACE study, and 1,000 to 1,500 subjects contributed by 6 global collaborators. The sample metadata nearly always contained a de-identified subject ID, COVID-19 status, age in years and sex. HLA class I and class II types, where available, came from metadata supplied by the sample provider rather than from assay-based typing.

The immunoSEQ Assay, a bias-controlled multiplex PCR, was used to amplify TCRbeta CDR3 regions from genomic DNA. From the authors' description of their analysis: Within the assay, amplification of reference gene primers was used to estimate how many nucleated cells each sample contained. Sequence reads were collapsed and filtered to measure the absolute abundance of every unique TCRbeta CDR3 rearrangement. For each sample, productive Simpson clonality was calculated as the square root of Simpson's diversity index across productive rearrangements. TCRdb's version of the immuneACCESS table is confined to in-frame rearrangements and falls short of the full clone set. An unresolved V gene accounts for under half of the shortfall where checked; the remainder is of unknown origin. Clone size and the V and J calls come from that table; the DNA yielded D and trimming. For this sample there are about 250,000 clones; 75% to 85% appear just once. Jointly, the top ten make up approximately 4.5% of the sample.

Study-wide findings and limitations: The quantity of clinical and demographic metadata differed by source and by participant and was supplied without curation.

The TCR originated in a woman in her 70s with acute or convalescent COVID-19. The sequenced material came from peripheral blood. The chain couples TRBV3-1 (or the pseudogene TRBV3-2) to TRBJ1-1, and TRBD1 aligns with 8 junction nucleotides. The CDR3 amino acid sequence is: CASSFDRGNTEAFF. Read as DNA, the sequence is TGTGCCAGCAGCTTTGACAGGGGGAACACTGAAGCTTTCTTT.